These 18 T cell receptor beta chains were all obtained from the same sample, sequenced in a study of pediatric ulcerative colitis. Generated by immunoSEQ multiplex PCR, the TCRdb table keeps only in-frame clones and is missing some. The data show about 24,000 clones, roughly 74% seen once. The rectum was sampled with one to two pinch biopsies at colonoscopy. The specimen was gut tissue. These receptors originate from a boy aged 10-17 years with severe ulcerative colitis.

This clone has just a few counts. This rearrangement joins TRBV5-1 to TRBJ2-1; 11 positions agree with TRBD2. The CDR3 is made up of 16 amino acids. CDR1 and CDR2 from the germline V gene are SGHRS and YFSETQ. V was pared by 4 bases and J by 4 bases, with 7 bases of the junction left unmatched. The chain's CDR3 is CASSGTGTSGYNEQFF. In nucleotides, the CDR3 is TGCGCCAGCAGCGGAACCGGGACTAGCGGTTACAATGAGCAGTTCTTC.

This chain joins TRBV5-1 and TRBJ1-1; 8 nucleotides agree with TRBD1. This CDR3 is built from 15 residues. After removal of 4 bases from V and 3 bases from J, the junction contained 8 bases not matched to a gene. Germline lookup yields CDR1 SGHRS and CDR2 YFSETQ. As DNA, the CDR3 is TGCGCCAGCAGCATCGGACAGGGTACCTACACTGAAGCTTTCTTT. This codes for CASSIGQGTYTEAFF. Full variable domain (outside the CDR3, taken from reference TRBV5-1 and TRBJ1-1): KAGVTQTPRYLIKTRGQQVTLSCSPISGHRSVSWYQQTPGQGLQFLFEYFSETQRNKGNFPGRFSGRQFSNSRSEMNVSTLELGDSALYLCASSIGQGTYTEAFFGQGTRLTVV.

This sequence joins TRBV10-3 and TRBJ1-2; TRBD1 agrees at 7 bases. After removal of 7 bases from V and 8 bases from J, the junction contained 16 bases not matched to a gene. This CDR3 has 15 residues. The V gene's germline CDR1 is ENHRY and CDR2 SYGVKD. The chain's CDR3 is CAITDKGAPLEGYTF. In nucleotides, the CDR3 is TGTGCCATCACGGATAAGGGGGCTCCCCTAGAAGGCTACACCTTC.

Judged by abundance, this clone is medium-sized (0.01 to 0.1%). The V call is TRBV2, the J call TRBJ2-7; TRBD2 aligns across 9 bases. Trimming cost V 2 bases and J 3 bases; bases outside gene matches: 5. This CDR3 is 15 amino acids long. CDR1 is SNHLY and CDR2 is FYNNEI in the germline V gene. DNA of the CDR3: TGTGCCAGCAGTGAATCACTAGCGGGTGACTACGAGCAGTACTTC. It translates to CASSESLAGDYEQYF.

Here the CDR3 reads CASSDSFHSTDTQYF. DNA for the CDR3: TGTGCCAGCAGCGACTCCTTCCACAGCACAGATACGCAGTATTTT. The genes are TRBV7-9 and TRBJ2-3, with unresolved D. Trimming left V 5 bases short and J 0 bases short, with 12 bases between. The germline V gene has CDR1 SEHNR and CDR2 FQNEAQ (reference sequence). This CDR3 is built from 15 residues.

The rearrangement uses TRBV19 and TRBJ1-1, with D unclear. CDR3 length equals 11 residues. Between the trimmed V and J ends, which lost 3 bases and 8 bases, there was a span of 7 bases. Germline V gene sequence: CDR1 LNHDA, CDR2 SQIVND (reference sequence). CDR3 in DNA: TGTGCCAGTAGTATGACCGTCGAAGCTTTCTTT. Translation gives CASSMTVEAFF.

This clone came up a few times. The rearrangement uses TRBV19 and TRBJ2-2; 8 nucleotides align to TRBD1. This CDR3 is built from 17 residues. The V gene end was trimmed by 3 bases and the J gene end by 6 bases; junction bases not matched to a gene: 12. CDR1 is LNHDA, CDR2 SQIVND, per germline (reference sequence). The DNA of the CDR3 is TGTGCCAGTAGTATTTCAGGGGCAGGGGGCGCATCCGGGGAGCTGTTTTTT. It specifies CASSISGAGGASGELFF.

The chain joins TRBV19 to TRBJ1-3, with D possibly being TRBD1 (5 bases). CDR3 length: 16 amino acids. The V and J ends lost 5 bases and 0 bases respectively, with 14 bases between them. Germline V gene sequence: CDR1 LNHDA, CDR2 SQIVND (reference sequence). For the CDR3, the DNA is TGTGCCAGTAGTCGGGGGACCGATCGCTCTGGAAACACCATATATTTT. Amino acids: CASSRGTDRSGNTIYF.

This clone occurred once. The chain carries TRBV6-1 and TRBJ2-5, with 9 bases that match TRBD2. This CDR3 has 19 residues. V dropped 3 bases and J dropped 4; count of bases not matched to a gene: 18. Per the germline V gene, CDR1 is MNHNS and CDR2 is SASEGT. The CDR3 DNA reads TGTGCCAGCAGTGAGGAGGTGGGGCGGGAGGGAGGTATAAGAGAGACCCAGTACTTC. Amino acids: CASSEEVGREGGIRETQYF.

The chain couples TRBV5-1 to TRBJ2-2; D remains ambiguous. Trimming pared 4 bases from V and 7 bases from J, leaving 14 bases between. This CDR3 region has 14 residues. CDR1 is SGHRS and CDR2 is YFSETQ in the germline V gene. In nucleotides, the CDR3 is TGCGCCAGCAGCCCCCCGAGCGAAGGCGGGGAGCTGTTTTTT. This encodes CASSPPSEGGELFF.

V usage is TRBV7-2 and J usage is TRBJ2-7, with 7 nucleotides matching TRBD2. This CDR3 comprises 17 residues. V dropped 1 base and J dropped 3; count of bases not matched to a gene: 12. CDR1 and CDR2 from the germline V gene are SGHTA and FQGNSA. The CDR3 reads CASSLGLGAGNFYEQYF. The DNA for the CDR3 is TGTGCCAGCAGCTTAGGGCTCGGAGCGGGAAACTTCTACGAGCAGTACTTC.

The gene calls are TRBV12-5 and TRBJ2-1; the D call may be TRBD1 or TRBD2 (6 bases each). CDR1 is LGHNT and CDR2 is FRNRAP in the germline V gene. Trimming removed 1 base from V and 3 bases from J, with 10 bases in between. The CDR3 has 15 residues. CDR3: CASGLAGGYYNEQFF. The CDR3 DNA reads TGTGCTAGTGGTTTGGCCGGGGGCTACTACAATGAGCAGTTCTTC.

The chain has TRBV4-2 and TRBJ2-2; 9 nucleotides match TRBD2. V gave up 1 base and J gave up 3 bases; unmatched junction bases: 3. Germline lookup yields CDR1 LGHNA and CDR2 YNFKEQ. The CDR3 is made up of 16 amino acids. The CDR3 bases are TGTGCCAGCAGCCAAGGACTAGCGGATCACACCGGGGAGCTGTTTTTT. Translated, it gives CASSQGLADHTGELFF.

This clone was detected only once. V is TRBV7-2 and J is TRBJ2-1, with TRBD2 matching 7 bases. The CDR3 length is 15 residues. V gave up 2 bases and J gave up 3 bases; unmatched junction bases: 4. Germline CDR1 reads SGHTA; CDR2 reads FQGNSA. The CDR3 DNA reads as TGTGCCAGCAGCTTAATAGCGGGCCACTACAATGAGCAGTTCTTC. Residues: CASSLIAGHYNEQFF.

This clone appeared once. This rearrangement joins TRBV6-5 to TRBJ2-1; 7 bases are a match to TRBD2. The CDR3 consists of 16 residues. V gave up 4 bases and J gave up 8 bases; unmatched junction bases: 14. The germline CDR1 and CDR2 sequences are MNHEY and SVGAGI. The CDR3 here is CASSSLAGVSMDEQFF. In DNA form, the CDR3 reads TGTGCCAGCAGTTCCTTAGCGGGCGTATCCATGGATGAGCAGTTCTTC.

This clone was detected only a few times. This chain connects TRBV13 to TRBJ1-2, with 7 bases lining up with TRBD1. The V gene end was trimmed by 2 bases and the J gene end by 5 bases; junction bases not matched to a gene: 17. CDR3 length equals 18 residues. Germline lookup yields CDR1 PRHDT and CDR2 FYEKMQ (reference sequence). DNA of the CDR3: TGTGCCAGCAGCTTAAGGTCTCGGACAGGTTTGGGAGTATATGGCTACACCTTC. It translates to CASSLRSRTGLGVYGYTF.

The V gene is TRBV6-7, the J gene TRBJ2-5; TRBD2 might be the D (6 bases). TRBV6-7 is assigned to the ORF class and has an uncertain function. Trimming removed 7 bases from V and 4 bases from J, with 16 bases in between. The CDR3 is 14 amino acids. CDR3 sequence reads: CASNTSYLGETQYF. Written as DNA, the CDR3 is TGTGCCAGCAATACTAGCTATCTGGGAGAGACCCAGTACTTC.

In this sample, this clone turned up a few times. This chain links TRBV2 with TRBJ2-1, with 8 bases fitting TRBD1. This CDR3 is built from 15 residues. The junction had 8 bases not matched to a gene; V was cut back by 6 bases and J by 4 bases. In germline, CDR1 is SNHLY, CDR2 FYNNEI. The CDR3 loop is CASRAQGALYNEQFF. CDR3 sequence (DNA): TGTGCCAGCAGGGCTCAGGGGGCACTTTACAATGAGCAGTTCTTC.